This T cell receptor (beta chain) was sequenced in a study of identical twins. MiXCR, applied by TCRdb to the 5' RACE reads, yields one record per CDR3 protein. The table has 650,000 to 750,000 distinct CDR3 sequences, around 20% seen once. The V and J ends lost 0 bases and 6 bases respectively, with 12 bases between them. Germline CDR1 LGHDT, CDR2 YNNKEL (reference sequence). The CDR3 runs 14 residues. These data also featured in a second study, about T cells expressing NK-cell markers.

The sample comprised PBMCs. The chain links TRBV3-1 to TRBJ2-7; TRBD1 might be the D (5 bases). This sequence originates from a woman under 30 in good health. CDR3 amino acids: CASSQDNRIREQYF. Here the CDR3 DNA reads TGTGCCAGCAGCCAAGATAACAGGATCCGCGAGCAGTACTTC.